The TCR beta chain described here comes from a study of tumor-infiltrating lymphocytes in localized non-small cell lung cancer. The germline V gene encodes CDR1 MGHRA and CDR2 YSYEKL. The CDR3 loop spans 13 amino acids. After removal of 4 bases from V and 9 bases from J, the junction contained 4 bases not matched to a gene. Method: immunoSEQ multiplex PCR; TCRdb's copy keeps in-frame clones and lacks some. The sample comprises thousands of clones, roughly three quarters of which are singletons, and roughly 5.2% rests with the top ten. Specimen: uninvolved lung tissue not adjacent to the tumor. The chain is built from TRBV4-1 and TRBJ1-1, with 11 positions matching TRBD1. This receptor was obtained from a human donor with non-small cell lung cancer. The CDR3 nucleotides are TGCGCCAGCAGCCCCGGACAGGGGGCAAAAGCTTTCTTT. It yields the protein CASSPGQGAKAFF.